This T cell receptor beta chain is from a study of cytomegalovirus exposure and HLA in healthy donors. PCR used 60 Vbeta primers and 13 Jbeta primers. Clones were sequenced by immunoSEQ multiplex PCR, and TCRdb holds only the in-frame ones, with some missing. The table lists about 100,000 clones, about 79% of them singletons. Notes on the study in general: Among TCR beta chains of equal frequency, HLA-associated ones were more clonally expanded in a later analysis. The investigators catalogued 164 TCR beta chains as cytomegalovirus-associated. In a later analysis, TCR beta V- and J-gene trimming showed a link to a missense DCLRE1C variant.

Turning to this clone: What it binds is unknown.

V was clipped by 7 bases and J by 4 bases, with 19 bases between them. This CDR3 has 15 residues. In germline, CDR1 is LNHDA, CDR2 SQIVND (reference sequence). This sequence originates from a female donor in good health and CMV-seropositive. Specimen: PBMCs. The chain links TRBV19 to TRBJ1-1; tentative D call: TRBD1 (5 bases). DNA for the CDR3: TGTGCCAGTAAAGTGGGGGGGTATCAAAGCACTGAAGCTTTCTTT. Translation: CASKVGGYQSTEAFF. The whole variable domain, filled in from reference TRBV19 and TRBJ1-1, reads DGGITQSPKYLFRKEGQNVTLSCEQNLNHDAMYWYRQDPGQGLRLIYYSQIVNDFQKGDIAEGYSVSREKKESFPLTVTSAQKNPTAFYLCASKVGGYQSTEAFFGQGTRLTVV.